This TCR beta chain is from a study of blood T cell repertoires in COVID-19. The wider study: Some COVID-19 samples were acute and others convalescent; all came from the United States, Italy and Spain. In each case, the material was cDNA or gDNA derived from T cells, B-cell-depleted T cells, or PBMCs.

Per the original data handling: Nucleated cell counts were estimated from reference gene primer amplification. The data were produced by immunoSEQ multiplex PCR, yet TCRdb's version contains in-frame clones alone and is incomplete. V and J calls and clone size are given by that table; D and trimming were obtained from the DNA. This sample has roughly 80,000 clones, with around 90% found just once. The CDR3 has 13 amino acids. The V gene lost 2 bases and the J gene lost 4 bases, with 8 bases spanning the gap. Germline CDR1 reads SGHVS; CDR2 reads FQNEAQ. This receptor was taken from a human donor in a cohort sampled during active COVID-19. The source material was peripheral blood. The rearrangement uses TRBV7-8 and TRBJ1-1, with D perhaps matching TRBD1 (5 bases). CDR3 sequence: CASSLMGGTEAFF. As DNA, the CDR3 is TGTGCCAGCAGCTTAATGGGGGGCACTGAAGCTTTCTTT.